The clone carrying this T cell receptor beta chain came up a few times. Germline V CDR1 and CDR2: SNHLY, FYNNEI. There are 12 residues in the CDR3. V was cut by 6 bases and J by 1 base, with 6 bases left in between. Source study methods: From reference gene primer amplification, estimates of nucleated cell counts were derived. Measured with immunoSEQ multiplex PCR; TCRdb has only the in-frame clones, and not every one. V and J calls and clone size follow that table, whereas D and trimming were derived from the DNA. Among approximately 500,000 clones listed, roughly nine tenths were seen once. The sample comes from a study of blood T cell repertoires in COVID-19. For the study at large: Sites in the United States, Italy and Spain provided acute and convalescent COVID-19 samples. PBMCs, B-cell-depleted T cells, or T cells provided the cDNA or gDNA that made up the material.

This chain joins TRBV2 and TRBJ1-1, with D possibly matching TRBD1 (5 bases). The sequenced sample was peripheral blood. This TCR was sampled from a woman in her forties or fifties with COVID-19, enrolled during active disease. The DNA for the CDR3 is TGTGCCAGCAGCAGGGAGAACACTGAAGCTTTCTTT. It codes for CASSRENTEAFF.